The present T cell receptor beta chain was sequenced within a study of blood T cells in healthy people across ages (dated by TCRdb to 2015 to 2017). Context from the whole study: Template switching captured roughly one uniquely barcoded TCR beta cDNA molecule per two T cells in model experiments. For two donors (one aged 18 to 30 and one aged 80 or older), the study analyzed two additional independent replicas of 1 million unique cDNA reads from the same blood draw. To avoid experimental bias, donors of different ages were distributed randomly across sequencing lanes. Donors were grouped into four age groups: young (average approximately 16 years), middle-aged (less than 40), aged (approximately 58) and long-lived (roughly 80). Age-related changes in TCR beta repertoire diversity were measured in the study by deep sequencing normalized with unique cDNA molecular identifiers.

Libraries were constructed by 5' RACE. The sequencer was an Illumina HiSeq 2500. A second PCR of roughly 7 to 11 cycles was run with a J-beta primer mix and a sample-barcoded 5' primer. A template-switch 5' adaptor carrying 12 random nucleotides introduced a unique molecular identifier onto each TCR beta cDNA molecule. Each sample yielded at least 2.5 million CDR3-containing paired-end reads. The Mint cDNA synthesis kit, primed by a TRBC-specific oligonucleotide, was used to synthesize first-strand cDNA from all RNA. Following uracil-DNA glycosylase treatment, all cDNA underwent a first 18-cycle PCR with the universal primers M1SS and BC2_uni_R. Regarding the original processing steps: For normalization, 1 million high-quality reads, each with a distinct molecular identifier, were randomly selected from each sample. Instead of being binned into consensus sequences, reads that shared molecular identifiers were thrown out. MiTCR, set to a Q25 quality threshold and the strictest error-elimination algorithm, was used for CDR3 identification, clonotype clustering and error correction. Lower-bound total TCR beta diversity was estimated with a nonparametric unseen species model using Euler transformation. TCRdb redid the processing of the public reads, applying fastp at Q25 and MiXCR, and retained in-frame beta chains. Entries that share a CDR3 protein sequence are merged under the most common genes and DNA. TCRdb, not the authors, supplied the V and J calls. The table for this sample lists hundreds of thousands of distinct CDR3 sequences; more than 45% of them were counted only once. 22% of the sample rests with the top ten.

Systemically healthy Caucasian individuals from Russia, over 30 in total and aged about 6 to 100 years, were included as donors. Roughly 11 milliliters of peripheral blood were drawn from each donor into EDTA-treated Vacutainer tubes. Ficoll-Paque density-gradient centrifugation was used to isolate PBMCs, with at least 6 million obtained per sample. Trizol reagent was used to extract total RNA from the PBMCs, yielding at least 5 micrograms per sample. The percentages of naive CD45RAhigh/CD27high T cells were determined by flow cytometry on a PBMC aliquot from every donor. Here is what the overall study found, with its caveats: Conclusive comparison of naive and antigen-experienced compartments was prevented by the profiling of bulk unsorted PBMCs. A strong correlation was found between observed TCR beta diversity and the percentage of naive T cells measured by flow cytometry. Estimates of total diversity based on one million sequenced T cells were regarded as lower bounds and as underestimates. Compared with the aged group, the long-lived group had more naive CD4+ T cells, fewer expanded clones and increased TCR diversity, suggesting age selection. As age increased, observed TCR beta diversity per million T cells dropped in a roughly linear way, and a significant reduction was already evident by age roughly 40. Because the CMV infection status of the donors was unknown, age-related changes in expanded clonotypes may potentially have been confounded.

To note about this clonotype: Its binding antigen is unknown. Base quality data are lacking; no much larger clone is found one base away.

From V the trimming removes 4 bases and from J it removes 0 bases, while the gene matches leave 9 bases of the junction unaccounted for. There are 16 amino acids in the CDR3, from cysteine to phenylalanine inclusive. The entry retains the CDR3 DNA only, 48 bases that are in frame from base 1. Based on the germline V gene, the CDR1 and CDR2 sequences are SGHRS and YFSETQ. Sequenced material: blood. Rearrangement joined TRBV5-1 to TRBJ1-2; 7 central bases correspond to TRBD1. The sequence came from a man aged 30 to 45 in good health. The CDR3 corresponds to CASSEFTGEANYGYTF. The nucleotide sequence reads TGCGCCAGCAGCGAGTTTACAGGGGAAGCTAACTATGGCTACACCTTC.